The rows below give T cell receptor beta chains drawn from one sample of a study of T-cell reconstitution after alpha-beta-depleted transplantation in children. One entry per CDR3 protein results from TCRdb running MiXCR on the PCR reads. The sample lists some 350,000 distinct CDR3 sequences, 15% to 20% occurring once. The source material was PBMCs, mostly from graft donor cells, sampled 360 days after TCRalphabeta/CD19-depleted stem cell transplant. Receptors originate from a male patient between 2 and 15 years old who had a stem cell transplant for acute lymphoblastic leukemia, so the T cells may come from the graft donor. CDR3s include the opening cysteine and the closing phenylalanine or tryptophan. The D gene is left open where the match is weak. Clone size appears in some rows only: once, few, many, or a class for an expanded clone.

CASSPEGLSGELFF TGTGCCAGCAGCCCGGAGGGTCTAAGCGGGGAGCTGTTTTTT TRBJ2-2 NA TRBV7-6 many
CASSQIFGLNTEAFF TGCGCCAGCAGCCAAATTTTCGGGCTGAACACTGAAGCTTTCTTT TRBJ1-1 NA TRBV4-3 NA
CASSPWTGDYEQYF TGTGCCAGCAGTCCCTGGACAGGGGACTACGAGCAGTACTTC TRBJ2-7 TRBD1 TRBV12-3/TRBV12-4 many
CASSLRDGSYEQYF TGTGCCAGCAGTTTAAGGGACGGATCCTACGAGCAGTACTTC TRBJ2-7 NA TRBV12-3/TRBV12-4 NA
CSARGGAFYGYTF TGCAGTGCTAGAGGAGGGGCCTTCTATGGCTACACCTTC TRBJ1-2 NA TRBV20-1 few
CASSLQEGPPGANVLTF TGTGCCAGCAGTCTTCAAGAGGGCCCCCCTGGGGCCAACGTCCTGACTTTC TRBJ2-6 NA TRBV12-3/TRBV12-4 few
CASSLIQGLGGYTF TGTGCCAGCAGTTTAATACAGGGGCTGGGGGGCTACACCTTC TRBJ1-2 TRBD1 TRBV12-3/TRBV12-4 few
CASSQGPVSYEQYF TGCGCCAGCAGCCAAGGCCCCGTATCCTACGAGCAGTACTTC TRBJ2-7 NA TRBV4-1 NA
CASSGAYRVHSGANVLTF TGTGCCAGCAGCGGGGCGTACAGGGTCCACTCTGGGGCCAACGTCCTGACTTTC TRBJ2-6 NA TRBV7-8 few
CASSQAWGRGTEAFF TGCGCCAGCAGCCAAGCTTGGGGCCGGGGCACTGAAGCTTTCTTT TRBJ1-1 NA TRBV4-1 once
CSVVDAIEIFETQYF TGCAGCGTTGTGGACGCCATTGAGATTTTTGAGACCCAGTACTTC TRBJ2-5 NA TRBV29-1 few
CASSTSRSAGNQPQHF TGTGCCAGCAGTACGTCCCGCTCGGCTGGCAATCAGCCCCAGCATTTT TRBJ1-5 NA TRBV28 NA
CASSHPTGLLSYEQYF TGTGCCAGCAGCCACCCCACTGGACTCCTTTCCTACGAGCAGTACTTC TRBJ2-7 NA TRBV4-2 NA
CASSHPKETQYF TGCGCCAGCAGCCATCCTAAAGAGACCCAGTACTTC TRBJ2-5 NA TRBV4-3 NA
CAIRFLAGTYEQYF TGTGCCATCAGGTTCCTAGCGGGCACCTACGAGCAGTACTTC TRBJ2-7 TRBD2 TRBV10-3 NA
CASSLGTSGPPAGETQYF TGTGCCAGCAGCTTAGGGACTAGCGGGCCCCCGGCTGGGGAGACCCAGTACTTC TRBJ2-5 TRBD2 TRBV11-2 few
CASIGGSVSGELFF TGTGCCAGCATTGGGGGGAGCGTCTCCGGGGAGCTGTTTTTT TRBJ2-2 NA TRBV28 NA